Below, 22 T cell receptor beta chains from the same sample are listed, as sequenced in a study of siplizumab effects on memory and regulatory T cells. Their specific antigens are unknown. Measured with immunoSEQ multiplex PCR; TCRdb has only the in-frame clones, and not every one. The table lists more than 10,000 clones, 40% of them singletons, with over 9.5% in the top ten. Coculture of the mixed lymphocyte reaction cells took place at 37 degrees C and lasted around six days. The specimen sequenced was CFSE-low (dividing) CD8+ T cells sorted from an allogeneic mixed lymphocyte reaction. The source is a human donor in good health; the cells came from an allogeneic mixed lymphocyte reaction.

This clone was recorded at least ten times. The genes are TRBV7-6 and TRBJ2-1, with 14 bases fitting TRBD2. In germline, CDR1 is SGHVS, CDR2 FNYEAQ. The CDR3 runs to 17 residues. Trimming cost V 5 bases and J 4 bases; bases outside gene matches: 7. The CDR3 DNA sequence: TGTGCCAGCAGCCCGAGGACTAGCGGGGGGACGTACAATGAGCAGTTCTTC. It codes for CASSPRTSGGTYNEQFF.

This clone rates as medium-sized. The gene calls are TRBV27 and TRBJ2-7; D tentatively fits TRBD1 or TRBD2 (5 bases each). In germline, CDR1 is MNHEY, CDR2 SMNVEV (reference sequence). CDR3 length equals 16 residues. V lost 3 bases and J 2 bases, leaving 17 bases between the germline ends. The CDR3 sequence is CASSLVAALGAYEQYF. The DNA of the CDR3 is TGTGCCAGCAGTTTGGTTGCAGCTCTGGGGGCCTACGAGCAGTACTTC.

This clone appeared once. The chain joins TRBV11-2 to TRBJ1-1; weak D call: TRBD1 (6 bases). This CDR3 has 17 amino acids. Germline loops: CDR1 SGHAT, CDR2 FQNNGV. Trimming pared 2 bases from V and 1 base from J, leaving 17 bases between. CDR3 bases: TGTGCCAGCAGCTTACGGGGGGCCCCGCGACAGAACACTGAAGCTTTCTTT. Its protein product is CASSLRGAPRQNTEAFF.

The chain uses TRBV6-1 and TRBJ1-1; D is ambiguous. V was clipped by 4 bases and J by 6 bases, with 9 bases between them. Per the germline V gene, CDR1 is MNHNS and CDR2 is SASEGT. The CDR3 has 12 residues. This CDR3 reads CASSGGGAEAFF. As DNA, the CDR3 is TGTGCCAGCAGTGGAGGAGGCGCTGAAGCTTTCTTT.

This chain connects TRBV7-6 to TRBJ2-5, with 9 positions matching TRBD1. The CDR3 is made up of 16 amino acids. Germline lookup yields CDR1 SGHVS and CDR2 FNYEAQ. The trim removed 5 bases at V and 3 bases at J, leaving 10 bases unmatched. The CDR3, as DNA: TGTGCCAGCAGCACAACCGGGACAGGGCTAGAAGAGACCCAGTACTTC. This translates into CASSTTGTGLEETQYF.

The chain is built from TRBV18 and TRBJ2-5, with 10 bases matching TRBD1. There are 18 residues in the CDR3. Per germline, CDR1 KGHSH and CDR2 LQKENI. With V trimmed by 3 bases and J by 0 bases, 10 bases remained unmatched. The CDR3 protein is CASSPKPRGQGHQETQYF. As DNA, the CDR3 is TGTGCCAGCTCACCCAAACCACGGGGACAGGGGCACCAAGAGACCCAGTACTTC.

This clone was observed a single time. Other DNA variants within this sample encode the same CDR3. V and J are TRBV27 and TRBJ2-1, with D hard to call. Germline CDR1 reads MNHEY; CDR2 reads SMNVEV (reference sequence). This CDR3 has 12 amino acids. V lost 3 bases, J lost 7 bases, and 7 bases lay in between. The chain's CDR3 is CASSLLGNEQFF. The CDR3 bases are TGTGCCAGCAGTTTGTTGGGGAATGAGCAGTTCTTC.

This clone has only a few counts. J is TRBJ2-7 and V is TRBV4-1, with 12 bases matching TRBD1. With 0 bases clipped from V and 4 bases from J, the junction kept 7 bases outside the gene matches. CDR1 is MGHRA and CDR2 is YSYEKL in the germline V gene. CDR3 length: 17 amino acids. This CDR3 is CASSQDPKGQGAYEQYF. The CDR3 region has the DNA TGCGCCAGCAGCCAAGATCCAAAGGGACAGGGGGCGTACGAGCAGTACTTC.

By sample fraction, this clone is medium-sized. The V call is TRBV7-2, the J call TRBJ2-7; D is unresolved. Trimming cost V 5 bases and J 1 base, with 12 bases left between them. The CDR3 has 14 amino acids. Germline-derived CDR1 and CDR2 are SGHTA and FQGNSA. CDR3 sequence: CASSPGSRSYEQYF. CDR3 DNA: TGTGCCAGCAGCCCCGGAAGCCGGTCCTACGAGCAGTACTTC.

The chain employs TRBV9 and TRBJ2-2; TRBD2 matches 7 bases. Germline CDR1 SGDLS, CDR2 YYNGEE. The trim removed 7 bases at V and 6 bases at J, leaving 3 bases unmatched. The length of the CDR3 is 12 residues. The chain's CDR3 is CASDGLAGELFF. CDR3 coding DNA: TGTGCCAGCGACGGACTAGCCGGGGAGCTGTTTTTT.

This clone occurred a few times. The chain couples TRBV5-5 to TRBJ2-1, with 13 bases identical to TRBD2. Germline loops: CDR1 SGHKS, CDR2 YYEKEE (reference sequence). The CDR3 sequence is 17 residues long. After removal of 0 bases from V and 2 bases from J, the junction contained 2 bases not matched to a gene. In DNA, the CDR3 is TGTGCCAGCAGCTTGGGACTAGCGGGAGGTACCTACAATGAGCAGTTCTTC. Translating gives CASSLGLAGGTYNEQFF.

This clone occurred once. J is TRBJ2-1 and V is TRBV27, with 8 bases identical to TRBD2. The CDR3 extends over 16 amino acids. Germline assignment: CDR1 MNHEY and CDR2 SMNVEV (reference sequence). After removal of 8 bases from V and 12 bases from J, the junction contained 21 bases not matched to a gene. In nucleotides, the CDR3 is TGTGCCAGCTCTTCACGGCTAGCGGGCTCCCCAGGGGTGCAGTTCTTC. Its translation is CASSSRLAGSPGVQFF.

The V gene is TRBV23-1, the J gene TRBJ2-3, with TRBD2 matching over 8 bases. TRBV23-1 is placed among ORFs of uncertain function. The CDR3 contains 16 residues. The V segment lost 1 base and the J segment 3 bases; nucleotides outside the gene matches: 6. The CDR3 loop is CASSQFRGGETDTQYF. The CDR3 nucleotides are TGCGCCAGCAGTCAATTCCGGGGGGGCGAAACAGATACGCAGTATTTT.

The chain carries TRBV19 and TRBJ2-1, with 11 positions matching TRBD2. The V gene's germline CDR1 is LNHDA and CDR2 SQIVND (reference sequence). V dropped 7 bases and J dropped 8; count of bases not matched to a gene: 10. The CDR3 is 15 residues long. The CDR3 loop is CASTHLAGGVDEQFF. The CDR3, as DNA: TGTGCCAGTACCCATCTAGCGGGGGGCGTGGATGAGCAGTTCTTC.

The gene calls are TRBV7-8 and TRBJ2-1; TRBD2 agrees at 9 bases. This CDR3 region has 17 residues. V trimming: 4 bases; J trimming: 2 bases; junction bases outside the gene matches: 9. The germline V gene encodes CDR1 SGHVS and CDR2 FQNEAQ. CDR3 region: CASSSFLAGIAYNEQFF. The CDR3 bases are TGTGCCAGCAGCTCCTTTCTAGCGGGGATAGCCTACAATGAGCAGTTCTTC.

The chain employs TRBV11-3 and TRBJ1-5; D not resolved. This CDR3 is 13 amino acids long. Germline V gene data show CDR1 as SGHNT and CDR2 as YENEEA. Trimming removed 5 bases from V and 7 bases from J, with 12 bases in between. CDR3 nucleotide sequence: TGTGCCAGCAGCCACTATCCGGAACAGCCCCAGCATTTT. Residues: CASSHYPEQPQHF.

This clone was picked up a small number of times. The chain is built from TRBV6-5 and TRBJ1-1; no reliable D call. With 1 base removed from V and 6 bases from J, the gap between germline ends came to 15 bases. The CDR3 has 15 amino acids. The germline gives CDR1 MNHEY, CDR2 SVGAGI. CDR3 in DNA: TGTGCCAGCAGTTACTTGGTTTCGGCGAAGGCTGAAGCTTTCTTT. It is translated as CASSYLVSAKAEAFF.

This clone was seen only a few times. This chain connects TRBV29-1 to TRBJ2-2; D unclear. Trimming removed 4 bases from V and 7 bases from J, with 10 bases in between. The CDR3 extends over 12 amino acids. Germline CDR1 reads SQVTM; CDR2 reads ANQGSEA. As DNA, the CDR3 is TGCAGCGTTGTGGGTGGTGGCGGGGAGCTGTTTTTT. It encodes CSVVGGGGELFF.

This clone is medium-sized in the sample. This CDR3 is CAISDRAGELFF. The CDR3 DNA is TGTGCCATCAGTGATAGGGCCGGGGAGCTGTTTTTT. The chain uses TRBV10-3 and TRBJ2-2; D is uncertain. CDR1 and CDR2 from the germline V gene are ENHRY and SYGVKD. This CDR3 has 12 amino acids. V was cut by 3 bases and J by 6 bases, with 5 bases left in between.

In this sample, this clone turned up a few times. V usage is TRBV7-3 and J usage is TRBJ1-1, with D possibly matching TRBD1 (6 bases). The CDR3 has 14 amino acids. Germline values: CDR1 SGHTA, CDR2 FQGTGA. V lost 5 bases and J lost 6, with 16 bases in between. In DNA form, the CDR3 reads TGTGCCAGCAGCCTCGATGGGGGGGCCGCTGAAGCTTTCTTT. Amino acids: CASSLDGGAAEAFF.

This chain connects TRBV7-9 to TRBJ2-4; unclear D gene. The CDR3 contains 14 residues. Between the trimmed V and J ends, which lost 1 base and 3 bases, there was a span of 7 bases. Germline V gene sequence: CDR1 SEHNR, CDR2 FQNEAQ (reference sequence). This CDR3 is CASSLDMGKNIQYF. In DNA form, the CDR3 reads TGTGCCAGCAGCTTAGATATGGGCAAAAACATTCAGTACTTC. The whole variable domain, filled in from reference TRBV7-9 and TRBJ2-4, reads DTGVSQNPRHKITKRGQNVTFRCDPISEHNRLYWYRQTLGQGPEFLTYFQNEAQLEKSRLLSDRFSAERPKGSFSTLEIQRTEQGDSAMYLCASSLDMGKNIQYFGAGTRLSVL.

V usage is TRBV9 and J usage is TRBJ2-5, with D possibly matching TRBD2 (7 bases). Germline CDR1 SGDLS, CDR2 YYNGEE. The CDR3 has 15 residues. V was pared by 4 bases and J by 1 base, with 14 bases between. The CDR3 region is CASSQSGGPQETQYF. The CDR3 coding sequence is TGTGCCAGCAGCCAGTCCGGGGGGCCCCAAGAGACCCAGTACTTC.